These T cell receptor beta chains were read from a single sample in a study of T cell repertoires in aging, cancer and after chemotherapy. TCRdb passed the multiplex PCR reads through MiXCR, listing each CDR3 protein once. The repertoire holds some 10,000 distinct CDR3 sequences, with 32% as singletons. Sequenced material: blood. The receptors stem from a human donor in good health. The donor label of this sample is uncertain. Each CDR3 is given without its conserved first and last residue. Only part of the rows carry a size: once, few, many, or a class if the clone is expanded.

CDR3aa	v_gene	j_gene	abundance
ASSPWSLADEQF	TRBV5-4	TRBJ2-1	-
ASRRGTGVAGANVLT	TRBV6-5	TRBJ2-6	-
ASSYHRGEPEKLF	TRBV27	TRBJ1-4	-
ASSTPGLAGGTDTQY	TRBV19	TRBJ2-3	-
ASSKIPMTGNATNEKLF	TRBV7-9	TRBJ1-4	-
ASSIDQSGFNTDTQY	TRBV19	TRBJ2-3	-
ASSYRQTEAF	TRBV12-3/TRBV12-4	TRBJ1-1	-
ASSLLLVNEQF	TRBV7-2	TRBJ2-1	-
ASSPHPGNTIY	TRBV6-5	TRBJ1-3	once
AWSVLGAPNSPLH	TRBV30	TRBJ1-6	few
ATSNTGELF	TRBV24-1	TRBJ2-2	-
SVDVGAEAHYT	TRBV29-1	TRBJ1-2	medium-sized
ASRPPGQGYYGYT	TRBV5-4	TRBJ1-2	-
ASSPGAGNGYT	TRBV18	TRBJ1-2	-
ASSLSGKGRTEAF	TRBV5-6	TRBJ1-1	few
SATPGLAGQETQY	TRBV29-1	TRBJ2-5	medium-sized
ASSLPGVGGANVLT	TRBV5-4	TRBJ2-6	medium-sized
ASSLEEYNEQF	TRBV11-1	TRBJ2-1	medium-sized
SAYDLGEAF	TRBV29-1	TRBJ1-1	medium-sized
ATSGGIVNEQF	TRBV24-1	TRBJ2-1	-
ASSQEPGGTDTQY	TRBV7-2	TRBJ2-3	-
ASDTRDRMGQPQH	TRBV19	TRBJ1-5	medium-sized
SVVSGDGYT	TRBV29-1	TRBJ1-2	-
ASSPSGQPQH	TRBV18	TRBJ1-5	medium-sized
AWEGGASYEQY	TRBV30	TRBJ2-7	medium-sized
ASSAGTSKETQY	TRBV6-1	TRBJ2-5	-
SPPLRKCGTEGRAGTYEQY	TRBV6-1	TRBJ2-7	few
ASSGGEYNEQF	TRBV6-4	TRBJ2-1	-
ASSLASGRSDTQY	TRBV7-6	TRBJ2-3	-
SARDTLKETQY	TRBV20-1	TRBJ2-5	-
ASQQAGATGGLRSYNEQF	TRBV6-5	TRBJ2-1	-
ASSKPRTTPYNEQF	TRBV6-5	TRBJ2-1	few
ASSQVIGAGLAKNIQY	TRBV4-2	TRBJ2-4	-
ASGEGKNTEAF	TRBV6-2/TRBV6-3	TRBJ1-1	-
ASSGGLAGYGYT	TRBV19	TRBJ1-2	few
ASSLLGQGGEKLF	TRBV5-1	TRBJ1-4	few
ASSSPYGTEAF	TRBV19	TRBJ1-1	few
ASSLSIRTPNPPNYGYT	TRBV12-3/TRBV12-4	TRBJ1-2	-
ASSEPRRPYEQY	TRBV6-1	TRBJ2-7	few
ASWVRGHTEAF	TRBV12-3/TRBV12-4	TRBJ1-1	-
ASSKRTEANYGYT	TRBV19	TRBJ1-2	medium-sized
ASRSAGSDIQY	TRBV6-5	TRBJ2-4	few
ATSAGGNQPQH	TRBV24-1	TRBJ1-5	few
ASSLIQQETQY	TRBV5-4	TRBJ2-5	-
ASSFSSGRYYGYT	TRBV13	TRBJ1-2	-
ASSGHPNGPQH	TRBV12-3/TRBV12-4	TRBJ1-5	medium-sized
ASSAPTGTYEQY	TRBV19	TRBJ2-7	few
ASSDSGGADTQY	TRBV6-4	TRBJ2-3	-
ASSIARSSGGLGTDTQY	TRBV19	TRBJ2-3	-
AISDEGPGGQPQH	TRBV10-3	TRBJ1-5	-
ASSEQGAPNEEQF	TRBV11-1	TRBJ2-1	-
ASRRQGLNEKLF	TRBV6-2/TRBV6-3	TRBJ1-4	few
ASSHRYQNTEAF	TRBV6-2/TRBV6-3	TRBJ1-1	few